What follows is one TCR beta chain and its context. Authors' processing steps: Amplified reference gene primers provided the basis for estimating nucleated cell counts. Sequenced by immunoSEQ multiplex PCR; TCRdb stores in-frame clones only, minus some. Clone size and the V and J calls come from that table; the DNA yielded D and trimming. The data contain over 65,000 clones, 75% to 85% of them singletons. The sample originates from a study of blood T cell repertoires in COVID-19. Study details: The origin of the acute and convalescent COVID-19 samples was the United States, Italy and Spain. The cDNA or gDNA used as material had been derived from T cells, B-cell-depleted T cells, or PBMCs.

V trimming: 2 bases; J trimming: 4 bases; junction bases outside the gene matches: 2. Germline V gene lookup returns CDR1 KGHSH and CDR2 LQKENI. The CDR3 spans 14 residues. This TCR was recovered from a middle-aged woman with active or convalescent COVID-19. Input material: peripheral blood. The chain carries TRBV18 and TRBJ2-7, with 10 bases fitting TRBD1. CDR3 in amino acids: CASSPGQGVYEQYF. In DNA, the CDR3 is TGTGCCAGCTCACCAGGACAGGGGGTGTACGAGCAGTACTTC.